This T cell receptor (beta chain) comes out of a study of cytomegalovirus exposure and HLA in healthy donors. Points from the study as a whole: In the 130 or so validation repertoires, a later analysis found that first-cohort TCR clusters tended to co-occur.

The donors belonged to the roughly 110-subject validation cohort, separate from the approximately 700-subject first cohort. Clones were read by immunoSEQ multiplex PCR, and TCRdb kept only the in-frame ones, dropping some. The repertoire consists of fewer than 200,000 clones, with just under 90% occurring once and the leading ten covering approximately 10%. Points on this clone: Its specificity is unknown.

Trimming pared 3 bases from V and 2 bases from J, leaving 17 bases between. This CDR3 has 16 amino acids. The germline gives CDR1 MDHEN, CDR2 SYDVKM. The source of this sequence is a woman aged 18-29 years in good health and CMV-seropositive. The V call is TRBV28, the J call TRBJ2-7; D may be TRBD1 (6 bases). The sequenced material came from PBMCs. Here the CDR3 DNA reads TGTGCCAGCAGTTTTGAGGCTGGGACATCGACCTACGAGCAGTACTTC. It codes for CASSFEAGTSTYEQYF.